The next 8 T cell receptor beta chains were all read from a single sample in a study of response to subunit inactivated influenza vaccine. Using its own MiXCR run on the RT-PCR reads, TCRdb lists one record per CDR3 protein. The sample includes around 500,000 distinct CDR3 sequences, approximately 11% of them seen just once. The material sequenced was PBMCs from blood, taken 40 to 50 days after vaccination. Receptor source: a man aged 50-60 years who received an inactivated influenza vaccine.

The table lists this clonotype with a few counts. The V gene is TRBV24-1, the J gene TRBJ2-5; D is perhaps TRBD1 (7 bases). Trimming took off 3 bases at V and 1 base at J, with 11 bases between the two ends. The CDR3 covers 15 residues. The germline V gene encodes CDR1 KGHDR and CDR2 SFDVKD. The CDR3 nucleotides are TGTGCCACCAGTGATGGAGGGACAGTCCAAGAGACCCAGTACTTC. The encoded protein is CATSDGGTVQETQYF.

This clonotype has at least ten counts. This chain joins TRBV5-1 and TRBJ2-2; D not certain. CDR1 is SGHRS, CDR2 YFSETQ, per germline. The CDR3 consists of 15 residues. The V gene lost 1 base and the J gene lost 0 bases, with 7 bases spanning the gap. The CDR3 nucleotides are TGCGCCAGCAGCTTGCCAGTAACGAACACCGGGGAGCTGTTTTTT. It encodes CASSLPVTNTGELFF. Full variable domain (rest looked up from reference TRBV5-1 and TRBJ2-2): KAGVTQTPRYLIKTRGQQVTLSCSPISGHRSVSWYQQTPGQGLQFLFEYFSETQRNKGNFPGRFSGRQFSNSRSEMNVSTLELGDSALYLCASSLPVTNTGELFFGEGSRLTVL.

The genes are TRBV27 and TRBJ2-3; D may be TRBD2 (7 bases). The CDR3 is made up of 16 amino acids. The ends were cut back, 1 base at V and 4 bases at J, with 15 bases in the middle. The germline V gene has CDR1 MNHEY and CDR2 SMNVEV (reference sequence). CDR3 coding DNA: TGTGCCAGCAGTTTATTGGCCCGCGGGGGCTCAGATACGCAGTATTTT. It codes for CASSLLARGGSDTQYF.

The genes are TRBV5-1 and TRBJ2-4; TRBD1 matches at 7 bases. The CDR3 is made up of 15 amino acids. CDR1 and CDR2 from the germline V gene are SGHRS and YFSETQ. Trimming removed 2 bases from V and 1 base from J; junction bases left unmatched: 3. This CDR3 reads CASSFSTGAKNIQYF. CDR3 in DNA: TGCGCCAGCAGCTTCTCGACAGGGGCCAAAAACATTCAGTACTTC.

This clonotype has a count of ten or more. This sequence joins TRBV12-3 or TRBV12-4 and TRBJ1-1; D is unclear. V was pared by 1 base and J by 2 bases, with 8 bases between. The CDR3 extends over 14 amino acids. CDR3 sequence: CASSLETSNTEAFF. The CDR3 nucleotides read TGTGCCAGCAGTTTAGAAACAAGTAACACTGAAGCTTTCTTT.

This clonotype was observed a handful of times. CDR3 loop: CATNGYTGELFF. In nucleotides, the CDR3 is TGTGCCACCAATGGGTACACCGGGGAGCTGTTTTTT. The chain joins TRBV6-5 to TRBJ2-2; D unclear. Germline V gene data show CDR1 as MNHEY and CDR2 as SVGAGI. V gave up 10 bases and J gave up 3 bases, with 9 bases separating them. The CDR3 consists of 12 residues.

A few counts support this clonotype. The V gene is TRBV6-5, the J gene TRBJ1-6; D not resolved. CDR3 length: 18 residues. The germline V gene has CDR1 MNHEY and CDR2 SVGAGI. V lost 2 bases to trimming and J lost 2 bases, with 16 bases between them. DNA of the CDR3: TGTGCCAGCAGTTACACTTACCCCGGGCCGCCCTATAATTCACCCCTCCACTTT. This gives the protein CASSYTYPGPPYNSPLHF.

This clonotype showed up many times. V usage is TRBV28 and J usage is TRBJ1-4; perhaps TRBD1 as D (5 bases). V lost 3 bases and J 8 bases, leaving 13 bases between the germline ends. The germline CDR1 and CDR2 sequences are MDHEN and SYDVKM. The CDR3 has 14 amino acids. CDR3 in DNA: TGTGCCAGCAGTTTCCGGGGGACGTTGGAAAAACTGTTTTTT. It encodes CASSFRGTLEKLFF.